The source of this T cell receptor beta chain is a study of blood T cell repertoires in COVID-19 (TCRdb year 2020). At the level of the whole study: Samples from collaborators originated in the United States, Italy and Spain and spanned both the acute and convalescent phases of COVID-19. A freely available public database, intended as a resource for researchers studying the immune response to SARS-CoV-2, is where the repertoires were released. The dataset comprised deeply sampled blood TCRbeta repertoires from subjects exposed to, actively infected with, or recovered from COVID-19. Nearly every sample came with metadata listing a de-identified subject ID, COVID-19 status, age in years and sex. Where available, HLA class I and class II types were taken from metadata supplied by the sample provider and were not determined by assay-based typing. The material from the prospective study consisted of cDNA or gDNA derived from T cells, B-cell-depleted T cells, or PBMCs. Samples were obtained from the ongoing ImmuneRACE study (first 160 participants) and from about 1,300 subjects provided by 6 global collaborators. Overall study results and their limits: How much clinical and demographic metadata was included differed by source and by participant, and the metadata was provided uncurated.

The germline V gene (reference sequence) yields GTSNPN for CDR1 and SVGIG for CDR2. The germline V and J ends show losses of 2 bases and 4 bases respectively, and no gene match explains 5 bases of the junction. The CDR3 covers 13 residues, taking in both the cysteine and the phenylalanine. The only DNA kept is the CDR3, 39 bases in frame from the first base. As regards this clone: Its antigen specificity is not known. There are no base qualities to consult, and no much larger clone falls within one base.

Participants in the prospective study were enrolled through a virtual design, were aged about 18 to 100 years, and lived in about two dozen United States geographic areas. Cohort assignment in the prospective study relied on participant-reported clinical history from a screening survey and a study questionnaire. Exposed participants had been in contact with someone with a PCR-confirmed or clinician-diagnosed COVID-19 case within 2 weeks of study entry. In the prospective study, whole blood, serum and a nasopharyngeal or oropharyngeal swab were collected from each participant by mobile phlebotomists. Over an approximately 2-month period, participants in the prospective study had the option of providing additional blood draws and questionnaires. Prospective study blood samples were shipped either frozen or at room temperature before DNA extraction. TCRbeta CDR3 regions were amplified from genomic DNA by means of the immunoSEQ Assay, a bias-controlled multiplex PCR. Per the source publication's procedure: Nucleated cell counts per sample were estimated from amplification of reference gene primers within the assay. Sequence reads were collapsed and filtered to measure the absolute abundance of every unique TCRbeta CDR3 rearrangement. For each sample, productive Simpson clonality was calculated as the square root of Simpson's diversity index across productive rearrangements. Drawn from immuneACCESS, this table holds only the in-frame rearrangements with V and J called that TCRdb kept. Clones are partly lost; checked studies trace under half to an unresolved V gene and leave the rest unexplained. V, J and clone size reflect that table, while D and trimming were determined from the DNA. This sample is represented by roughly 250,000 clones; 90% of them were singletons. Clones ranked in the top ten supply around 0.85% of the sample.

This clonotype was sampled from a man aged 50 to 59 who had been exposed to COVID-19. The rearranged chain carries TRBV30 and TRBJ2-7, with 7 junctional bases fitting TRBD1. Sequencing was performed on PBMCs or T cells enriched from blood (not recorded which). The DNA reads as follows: TGTGCCTGGAGTCTGGGACAGAGTTACGAGCAGTACTTC. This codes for CAWSLGQSYEQYF.